The source of this T cell receptor (beta chain) is a study of T cell repertoires in ileal Crohn's disease. Described time point: neoterminal ileum biopsy at postoperative endoscopy, about 6 months after surgery. Per the germline V gene, CDR1 is SEHNR and CDR2 is FQNEAQ (reference sequence). CDR3 length: 13 amino acids. The germline V and J ends were trimmed by 3 bases and 5 bases, with 10 bases remaining between them. Sequenced by immunoSEQ multiplex PCR; TCRdb stores in-frame clones only, minus some. The repertoire holds approximately 16,000 clones, around 72% seen once, with under 5% in the top ten.

Sequenced input: ileal tissue. The receptor was isolated from an adult with Crohn's disease. V is TRBV7-9 and J is TRBJ2-5; the D gene is possibly TRBD2 (6 bases). The CDR3 nucleotides are TGTGCCAGCAGCTTTGGGGGGATTGAGACCCAGTACTTC. Its protein product is CASSFGGIETQYF.